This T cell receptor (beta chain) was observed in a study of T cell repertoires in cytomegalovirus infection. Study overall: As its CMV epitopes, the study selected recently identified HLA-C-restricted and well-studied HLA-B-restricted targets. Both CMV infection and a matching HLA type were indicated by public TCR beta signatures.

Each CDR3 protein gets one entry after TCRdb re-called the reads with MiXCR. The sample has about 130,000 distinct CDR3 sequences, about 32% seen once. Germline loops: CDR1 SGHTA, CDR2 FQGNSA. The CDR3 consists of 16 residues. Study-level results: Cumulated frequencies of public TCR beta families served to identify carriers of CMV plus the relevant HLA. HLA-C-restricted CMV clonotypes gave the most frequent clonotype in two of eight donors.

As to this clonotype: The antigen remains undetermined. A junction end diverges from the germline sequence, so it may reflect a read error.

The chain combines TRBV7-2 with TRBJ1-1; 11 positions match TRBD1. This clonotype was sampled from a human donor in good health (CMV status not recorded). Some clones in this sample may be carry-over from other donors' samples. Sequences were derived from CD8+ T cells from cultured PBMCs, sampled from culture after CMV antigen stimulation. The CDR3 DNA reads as TGTGCCAGCAGCTTCGGACAGGGGGCACCGAACGCTGAAGCTTTCTTT. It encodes CASSFGQGAPNAEAFF.